This T cell receptor (beta chain) was captured by sequencing in a study of blood T cell repertoires in COVID-19. About the research overall: Some COVID-19 samples were acute and others convalescent; all came from the United States, Italy and Spain. Nucleic acid was either cDNA or gDNA, and it came from T cells, B-cell-depleted T cells, or PBMCs.

In germline, CDR1 is KGHSH, CDR2 LQKENI. Trimming left V 0 bases short and J 4 bases short, with 7 bases between. The CDR3 runs 13 residues. In the authors' workflow: Amplifying reference gene primers gave estimates of nucleated cell counts. Profiled with immunoSEQ multiplex PCR; TCRdb holds only in-frame clones, not every one. V, J and clone size are those of that table, while D and trimming were read from the DNA. Among about 160,000 clones listed, 60% to 80% were seen once. J is TRBJ2-7 and V is TRBV18; D is uncertain. Sequencing used peripheral blood. This sequence originates from a man aged 65 to 85 with acute or convalescent COVID-19. The CDR3 loop reads CASSPPPGYEQYF. The CDR3, as DNA: TGTGCCAGCTCACCACCACCGGGTTACGAGCAGTACTTC.